This T cell receptor beta chain was recovered during a study of tumor-infiltrating lymphocytes in primary liver carcinoma. Study-level information: The patients had histopathologically diagnosed primary liver carcinoma, and their disease was treated by surgical resection. Patients were both men and women, whose ages ran from 30 to 69 years.

Germline DNA was also extracted, with blood RNA taken from unsorted whole blood. Constant-region priming of roughly 490 ng total RNA yielded TCR beta cDNA. Three nested multiplex PCR rounds, a slightly modified ARM-PCR method, built the TCR beta libraries. Both of the initial two PCR rounds ran for roughly 11 cycles and employed TRBV1-TRBV30 forward primers alongside a C-beta reverse primer. TCRdb used MiXCR to reprocess the multiplex PCR reads, holding one entry per CDR3 protein. The sample shows 320,000 or so distinct CDR3 sequences, 50% to 70% of them seen only once. Turning to this clonotype: The antigen is not known.

Findings of the study overall: Tumor region pairs outstripped tumor-adjacent and tumor-blood pairs in overlap. Blood trailed tumors significantly in top-250-clone fraction (p = 0.039).

The junction had 4 bases not matched to a gene; V was cut back by 1 base and J by 1 base. The CDR3 is 16 residues long. Germline V gene lookup returns CDR1 SGHNT and CDR2 YENEEA. J is TRBJ1-3 and V is TRBV11-3; 7 bases map to TRBD1. The clonotype was recovered from a middle-aged man with primary liver carcinoma and hepatitis B virus infection. Sequencing was done on a sample of peripheral blood. The DNA of the CDR3 is TGTGCCAGCAGCTTAGCGGCAGGGGGGTCTGGAAACACCATATATTTT. It codes for CASSLAAGGSGNTIYF.